A single sample is the source of the 11 T cell receptor beta chains below, sequenced in a study of blood T cell repertoires in COVID-19. Some clones are missing from TCRdb's copy, which holds only in-frame ones; the method was immunoSEQ multiplex PCR. The data contain about 350,000 clones, 80% to 90% of them singletons. The specimen sequenced was PBMCs or T cells enriched from blood (not recorded which). These TCRs come from a woman aged 30 to 39 who had recovered from COVID-19.

The chain uses TRBV27 and TRBJ1-1; TRBD1 matches 11 bases. Trimming removed 0 bases from V and 5 bases from J; junction bases left unmatched: 5. Per germline, CDR1 MNHEY and CDR2 SMNVEV (reference sequence). This CDR3 region has 16 residues. Written as DNA, the CDR3 is TGTGCCAGCAGTTTATCGGACAGGGGGCTGGGGACTGAAGCTTTCTTT. This codes for CASSLSDRGLGTEAFF.

This chain connects TRBV29-1 to TRBJ1-6; TRBD1 agrees at 9 bases. Losses at the gene ends were 7 bases for V and 6 bases for J; bases not matched to a gene: 4. The CDR3 loop spans 13 amino acids. The germline CDR1 and CDR2 sequences are SQVTM and ANQGSEA. The CDR3 sequence: CSAATGGNSPLHF. CDR3 DNA sequence: TGCAGCGCCGCGACAGGGGGTAATTCACCCCTCCACTTT.

J is TRBJ1-2 and V is TRBV6-5; the D is unclear. Germline V gene lookup returns CDR1 MNHEY and CDR2 SVGAGI. The CDR3 length is 14 residues. The V and J ends lost 5 bases and 3 bases respectively, with 13 bases between them. CDR3 bases: TGTGCCAGCAGTCCGACGGGGAGTCACTATGGCTACACCTTC. Translation gives CASSPTGSHYGYTF.

In nucleotides, the CDR3 is TGCGCCAGCAGCATAGACCGGGACAGACTCTATGGCTACACCTTC. Translated: CASSIDRDRLYGYTF. The V and J genes are TRBV4-3 and TRBJ1-2; 7 bases map to TRBD1. The CDR3 length is 15 residues. Germline V gene data show CDR1 as LGHNA and CDR2 as YSLEER. V shed 5 bases and J 4 bases; nucleotides not matched to a gene: 10.

V and J are TRBV30 and TRBJ2-7; D possibly corresponds to TRBD1 (7 bases). CDR1 is GTSNPN, CDR2 SVGIG, per germline (reference sequence). The CDR3 spans 15 residues. V was clipped by 0 bases and J by 7 bases, with 19 bases between them. The CDR3 region has the DNA TGTGCCTGGAGTGTTAATGGAGGGCCAGGGGGAGAGCAGTACTTC. This codes for CAWSVNGGPGGEQYF.

This chain connects TRBV3-1 (or the pseudogene TRBV3-2) to TRBJ1-2, with D uncertain. Germline CDR1 is LGHDT and CDR2 is YNNKEL (reference sequence). This CDR3 has 13 amino acids. V was trimmed by 0 bases and J by 2 bases, leaving 4 bases between them. CDR3 in amino acids: CASSQDLNYGYTF. The CDR3, as DNA: TGTGCCAGCAGCCAAGATCTCAACTATGGCTACACCTTC.

This chain connects TRBV4-1 to TRBJ2-5; TRBD2 aligns across 8 bases. V dropped 3 bases and J dropped 4; count of bases not matched to a gene: 7. Germline CDR1 and CDR2: MGHRA and YSYEKL. CDR3 length: 15 amino acids. The CDR3 region is CASSHPGGPGETQYF. In DNA form, the CDR3 reads TGCGCCAGCAGCCATCCGGGGGGGCCGGGAGAGACCCAGTACTTC.

The V call is TRBV30, the J call TRBJ2-3, with 8 nucleotides matching TRBD2. CDR3 length: 16 residues. After removal of 2 bases from V and 5 bases from J, the junction contained 12 bases not matched to a gene. CDR1 and CDR2 (germline): GTSNPN, SVGIG (reference sequence). The CDR3 is CAWSPVWTSFIDTQYF. CDR3 nucleotides: TGTGCCTGGAGTCCCGTTTGGACTAGCTTTATAGATACGCAGTATTTT.

The gene calls are TRBV27 and TRBJ1-1; 8 bases fit TRBD1. V trimming: 5 bases; J trimming: 5 bases; junction bases outside the gene matches: 7. This CDR3 region has 14 residues. Germline CDR1 is MNHEY and CDR2 is SMNVEV (reference sequence). The CDR3 reads CASSRPDRATEAFF. The CDR3 DNA reads TGTGCCAGCAGTCGCCCGGACAGGGCTACTGAAGCTTTCTTT.

A word on this clone: The junction departs from the called germline gene at one end, perhaps through a read error. CDR3 sequence: CATSGDSRIRVF. The DNA for the CDR3 is TGTGCCACCAGCGGGGACAGCAGAATTCGGGTATTC. The genes are TRBV15 and TRBJ1-2; 7 nucleotides line up with TRBD1. This CDR3 is 12 amino acids long. Germline assignment: CDR1 LNHNV and CDR2 YYDKDF (reference sequence).

The V gene is TRBV6-2 or TRBV6-3, the J gene TRBJ2-2; D is uncertain. This CDR3 contains 13 residues. Germline-derived CDR1 and CDR2 are MNHEY and SVGEGT. V was clipped by 2 bases and J by 8 bases, with 9 bases between them. CDR3: CASSYLVRGELFF. The CDR3 region has the DNA TGTGCCAGCAGTTACCTAGTGAGGGGGGAGCTGTTTTTT.